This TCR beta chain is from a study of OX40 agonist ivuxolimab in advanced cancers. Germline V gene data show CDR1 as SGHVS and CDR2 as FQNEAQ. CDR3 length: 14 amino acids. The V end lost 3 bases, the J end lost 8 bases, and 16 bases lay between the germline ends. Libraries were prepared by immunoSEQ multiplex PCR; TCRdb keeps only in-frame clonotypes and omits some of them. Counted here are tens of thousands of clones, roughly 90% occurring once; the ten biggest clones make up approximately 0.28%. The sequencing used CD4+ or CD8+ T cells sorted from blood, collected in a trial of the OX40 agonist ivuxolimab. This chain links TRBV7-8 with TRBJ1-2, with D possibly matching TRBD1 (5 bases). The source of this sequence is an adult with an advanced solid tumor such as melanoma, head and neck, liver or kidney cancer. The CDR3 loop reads CASSFSPSGTGYTF. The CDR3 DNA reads TGTGCCAGCAGCTTCTCGCCAAGCGGGACCGGCTACACCTTC.